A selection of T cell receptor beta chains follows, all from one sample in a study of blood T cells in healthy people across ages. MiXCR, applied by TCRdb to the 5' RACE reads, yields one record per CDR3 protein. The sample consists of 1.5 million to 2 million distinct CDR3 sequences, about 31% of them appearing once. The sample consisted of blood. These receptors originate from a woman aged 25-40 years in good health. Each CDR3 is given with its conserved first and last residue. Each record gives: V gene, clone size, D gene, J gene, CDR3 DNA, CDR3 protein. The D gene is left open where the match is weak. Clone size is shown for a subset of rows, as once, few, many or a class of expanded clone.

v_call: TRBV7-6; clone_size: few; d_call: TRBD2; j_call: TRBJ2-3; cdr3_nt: TGTGCCAGCAGCCCTAGGCGCGGGAGTGGGACAGATACGCAGTATTTT; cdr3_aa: CASSPRRGSGTDTQYF
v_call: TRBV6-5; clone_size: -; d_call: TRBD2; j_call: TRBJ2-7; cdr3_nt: TGTGCCAGCAGTCGGGACGCTAGCGGGGGAGTCAACGAGCAGTACTTC; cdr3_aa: CASSRDASGGVNEQYF
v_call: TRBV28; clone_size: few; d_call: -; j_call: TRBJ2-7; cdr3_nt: TGTGCCAGCGGGGTCTTTACCTACGAGCAGTACTTC; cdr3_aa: CASGVFTYEQYF
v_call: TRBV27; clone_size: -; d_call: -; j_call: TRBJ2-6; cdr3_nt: TGTGCCAGCAGCTCGGGACTTACGGCGACGGGGGCCAACGTCCTGACTTTC; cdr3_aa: CASSSGLTATGANVLTF
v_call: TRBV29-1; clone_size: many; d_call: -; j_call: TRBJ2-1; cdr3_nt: TGCAGCGTAGAGCGCAGGTACAATGAGCAGTTCTTC; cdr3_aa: CSVERRYNEQFF
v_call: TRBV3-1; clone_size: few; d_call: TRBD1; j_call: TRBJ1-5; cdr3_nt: TGTGCCAGCGGGTCGTCCGGGACAGGGAGTAATCAGCCCCAGCATTTT; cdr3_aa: CASGSSGTGSNQPQHF
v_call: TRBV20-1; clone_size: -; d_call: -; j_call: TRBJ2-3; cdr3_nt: TGCAGTGCGGTCCGGTCCTTAGCGAAGGCTGCAGATACGCAGTATTTT; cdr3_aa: CSAVRSLAKAADTQYF
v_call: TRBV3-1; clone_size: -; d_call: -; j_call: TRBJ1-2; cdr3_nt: TGTGCCAGCAGCCAAGTTTTAGGAGGACGGTATGGCTACACCTTC; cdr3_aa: CASSQVLGGRYGYTF
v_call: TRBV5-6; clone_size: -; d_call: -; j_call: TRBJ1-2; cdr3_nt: TGTGCCAGCAGCGGGAAAATCTATGGCTACACCTTC; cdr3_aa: CASSGKIYGYTF
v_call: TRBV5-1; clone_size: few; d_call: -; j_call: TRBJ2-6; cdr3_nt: TGCGCCAGCAGCTTGGCTGCGGGGATGAGTTCTGGGGCCAACGTCCTGACTTTC; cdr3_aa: CASSLAAGMSSGANVLTF
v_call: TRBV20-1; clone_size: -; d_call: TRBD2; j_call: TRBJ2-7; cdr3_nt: TGCAGTGCTAGTTACGGGACTAGCGGGTCCTCCTACGAGCAGTACTTC; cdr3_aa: CSASYGTSGSSYEQYF
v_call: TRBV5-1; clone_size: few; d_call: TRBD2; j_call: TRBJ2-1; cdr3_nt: TGCGCCAGCAGCTCTTCTAGCGGGACCCGCAGCTCCTACAATGAGCAGTTCTTC; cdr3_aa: CASSSSSGTRSSYNEQFF
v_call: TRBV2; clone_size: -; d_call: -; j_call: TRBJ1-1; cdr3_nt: TGTGCCAGCAGGGAGGAGACTGAAGCTTTCTTT; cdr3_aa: CASREETEAFF